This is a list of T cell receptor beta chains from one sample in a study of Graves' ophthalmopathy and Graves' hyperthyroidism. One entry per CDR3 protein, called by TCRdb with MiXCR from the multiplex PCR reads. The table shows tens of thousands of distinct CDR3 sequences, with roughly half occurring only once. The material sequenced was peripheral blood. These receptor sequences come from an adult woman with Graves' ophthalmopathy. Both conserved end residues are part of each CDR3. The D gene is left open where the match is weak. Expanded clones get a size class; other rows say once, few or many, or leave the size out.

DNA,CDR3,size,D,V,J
TGCAGTGCTAGAGAACCGGGACAGGGGAGTCACACCTTC,CSAREPGQGSHTF,few,TRBD1,TRBV20-1,TRBJ1-2
TGTGCCAGCAGCGTAACCGGGGATGGCTACACCTTC,CASSVTGDGYTF,medium-sized,.,TRBV9,TRBJ1-2
TGTGCCAGCAGCTTATTGACAGGGGGCGGGTACGAGCAGTACTTC,CASSLLTGGGYEQYF,.,TRBD1,TRBV7-9,TRBJ2-7
TGTGCCAGCGAGGGGGACACGAACACTGAAGCTTTCTTT,CASEGDTNTEAFF,.,.,TRBV2,TRBJ1-1
TGTGCCAGCAGTACAGGGGGCGGCACAGATACGCAGTATTTT,CASSTGGGTDTQYF,many,TRBD1,TRBV6-4,TRBJ2-3
TGCAGTGCTAGAGATCTGAGGAAATCCAACTATGGCTACACCTTC,CSARDLRKSNYGYTF,few,.,TRBV20-1,TRBJ1-2
TGTGCCAGCAGACCACCAACTAGCGCCACCGGGGAGCTGTTTTTT,CASRPPTSATGELFF,many,TRBD2,TRBV28,TRBJ2-2
TGTGCCAGTAGTCGGCAGGGTGGGGGAAAACTGTTTTTT,CASSRQGGGKLFF,.,.,TRBV19,TRBJ1-4
TGTGCCAGCAGTTCCCTAGCGGATGGAAATACGCAGTATTTT,CASSSLADGNTQYF,.,TRBD2,TRBV7-3,TRBJ2-3
TGTGCCACCAGCGAACCGGGACCAACCCAAGAGACCCAGTACTTC,CATSEPGPTQETQYF,once,.,TRBV24-1,TRBJ2-5
TGTGCCAGTAAGAGGGCTAGCGGGAATGAGCAGTTCTTC,CASKRASGNEQFF,many,TRBD2,TRBV19,TRBJ2-1
TGTGCCAGCAGCCCGGGACGGACCTACAATGAGCAGTTCTTC,CASSPGRTYNEQFF,many,.,TRBV5-8,TRBJ2-1
TGTGCCAGTAGTATAGCCCCCACTATTGAGCAGCTCTTC,CASSIAPTIEQLF,.,.,TRBV19,TRBJ2-1
TGTGCCAGCTCTGGGAGGGGCGCCTACAATGAGCAGTTCTTC,CASSGRGAYNEQFF,many,TRBD2,TRBV6-6,TRBJ2-1
TGTGCCAGCAGCCGACAGGGGGTGGGAGATACGCAGTATTTT,CASSRQGVGDTQYF,many,TRBD1,TRBV28,TRBJ2-3
TGTGCCAGCAGCCCCCCGGGACAGGGCACAGATACGCAGTATTTT,CASSPPGQGTDTQYF,many,TRBD1,TRBV4-2,TRBJ2-3
TGCAGTGCCCACCGGACAGAGATAGGCAATGAGCAGTTCTTC,CSAHRTEIGNEQFF,many,.,TRBV20-1,TRBJ2-1
TGCGCCAGCAGCCAAGTTCAACAGGGCGGTAATTCACCCCTCCGCTTT,CASSQVQQGGNSPLRF,many,.,TRBV4-3,TRBJ1-6
TGTGCCAGCAGCTATACGACAGGGGGCGTAACCTACGAGCAGTACTTC,CASSYTTGGVTYEQYF,.,TRBD1,TRBV7-9,TRBJ2-7
TGTGCCAGCAGTCGCCGGGGAATGGGCTCTGGAAACACCATATATTTT,CASSRRGMGSGNTIYF,.,.,TRBV2,TRBJ1-3
TGTGCCAGTAGTCTTACGACAGGATCGTATTATGGCTACACCTTC,CASSLTTGSYYGYTF,.,.,TRBV19,TRBJ1-2
TGTGCCAGCAGTTTAGAGAGCGGGAGTTACAATGAGCAGTTCTTC,CASSLESGSYNEQFF,many,TRBD2,TRBV12-3/TRBV12-4,TRBJ2-1
TGTGCCAGCAGTTACAAGGACACACACACAGATACGCAGTATTTT,CASSYKDTHTDTQYF,many,.,TRBV6-2/TRBV6-3,TRBJ2-3
TGTGCCAGCAGTTTCGGGGGGCGTTTCTACGAGCAGTACTTC,CASSFGGRFYEQYF,once,.,TRBV19,TRBJ2-7